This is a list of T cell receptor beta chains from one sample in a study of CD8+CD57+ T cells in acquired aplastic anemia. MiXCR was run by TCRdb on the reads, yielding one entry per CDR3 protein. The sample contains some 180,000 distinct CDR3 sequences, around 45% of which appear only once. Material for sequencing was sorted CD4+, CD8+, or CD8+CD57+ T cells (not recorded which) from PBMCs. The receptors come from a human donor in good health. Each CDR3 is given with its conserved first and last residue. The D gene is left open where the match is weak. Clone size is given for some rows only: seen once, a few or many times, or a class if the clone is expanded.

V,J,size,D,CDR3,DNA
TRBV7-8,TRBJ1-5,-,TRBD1,CASSATEGAGQPQHF,TGTGCCAGCAGCGCCACAGAGGGGGCTGGGCAGCCCCAGCATTTT
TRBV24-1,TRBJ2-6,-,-,CATSQAGANVLTF,TGTGCCACCAGTCAGGCTGGGGCCAACGTCCTGACTTTC
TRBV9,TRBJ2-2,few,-,CASSVSRVSGELFF,TGTGCCAGCAGCGTAAGCAGGGTCTCCGGGGAGCTGTTTTTT
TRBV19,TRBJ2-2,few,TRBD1,CASKDRGLVDTGELFF,TGTGCCAGTAAGGACAGGGGGCTTGTAGACACCGGGGAGCTGTTTTTT
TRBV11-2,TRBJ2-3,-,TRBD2,CASSLTSGTSGEQYF,TGTGCCAGCAGCTTGACTAGCGGGACCTCAGGGGAGCAGTATTTT
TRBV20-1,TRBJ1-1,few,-,CSANRENTEAFF,TGCAGTGCTAACAGGGAGAACACTGAAGCTTTCTTT
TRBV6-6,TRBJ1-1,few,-,CASSYGQLSQGPEAFF,TGTGCCAGCAGTTATGGACAGCTCTCCCAAGGACCTGAAGCTTTCTTT
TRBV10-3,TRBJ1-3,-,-,CATTGTAGNAIYF,TGTGCCACGACCGGGACGGCTGGAAACGCCATATATTTT
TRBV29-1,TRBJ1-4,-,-,CSVDGEGNEKLFF,TGCAGCGTTGACGGGGAGGGCAATGAAAAACTGTTTTTT
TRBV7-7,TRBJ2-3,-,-,CASSLSLSTDTQYF,TGTGCCAGCAGCTTAAGTCTGAGCACAGATACGCAGTATTTT
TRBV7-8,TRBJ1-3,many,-,CASSPRGNTIYF,TGTGCCAGCAGCCCCAGGGGAAACACCATATATTTT
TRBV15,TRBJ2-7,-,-,CATSRGGLYEQYF,TGTGCCACCAGCAGGGGGGGTCTCTACGAGCAGTACTTC
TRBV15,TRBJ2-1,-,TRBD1,CATSTGTGRNEQFF,TGTGCCACCAGCACCGGGACAGGGCGGAATGAGCAGTTCTTC
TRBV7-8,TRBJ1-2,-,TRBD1,CASSSGTGGAIGGYTF,TGTGCCAGCAGCTCTGGGACAGGGGGCGCGATTGGTGGCTACACCTTC
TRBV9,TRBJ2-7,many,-,CASSVTGNYEQYF,TGTGCCAGCAGCGTTACAGGCAACTACGAGCAGTACTTC
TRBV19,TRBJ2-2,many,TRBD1,CASSSDRAVAGELFF,TGTGCCAGTAGTTCAGACAGGGCGGTAGCCGGGGAGCTGTTTTTT
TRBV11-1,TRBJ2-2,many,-,CASSLQGAQNTGELFF,TGTGCCAGCAGCTTGCAAGGGGCGCAGAACACCGGGGAGCTGTTTTTT
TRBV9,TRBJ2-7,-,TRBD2,CASSVASGNYEQYF,TGTGCCAGCAGCGTAGCTAGCGGGAACTACGAGCAGTACTTC
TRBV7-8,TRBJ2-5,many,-,CASSPRGGETQYF,TGTGCCAGCAGCCCCAGGGGGGGAGAGACCCAGTACTTC
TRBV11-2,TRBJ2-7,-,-,CASSLDRATAYEQYF,TGTGCCAGCAGCTTAGACAGGGCTACCGCCTACGAGCAGTACTTC
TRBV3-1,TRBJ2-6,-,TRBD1,CASSQEDRRYTSGANVLTF,TGTGCCAGCAGCCAGGAGGACAGGAGATATACTTCTGGGGCCAACGTTCTGACTTTC
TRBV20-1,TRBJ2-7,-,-,CRRVYEQYF,TGCAGGAGGGTCTACGAGCAGTACTTC